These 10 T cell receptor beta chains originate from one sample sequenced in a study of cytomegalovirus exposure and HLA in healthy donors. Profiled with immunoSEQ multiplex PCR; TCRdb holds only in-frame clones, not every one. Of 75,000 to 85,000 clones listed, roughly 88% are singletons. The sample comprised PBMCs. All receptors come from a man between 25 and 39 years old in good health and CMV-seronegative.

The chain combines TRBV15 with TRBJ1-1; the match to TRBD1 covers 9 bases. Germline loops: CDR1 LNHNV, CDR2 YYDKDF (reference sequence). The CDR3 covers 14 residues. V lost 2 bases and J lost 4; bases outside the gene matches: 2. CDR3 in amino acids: CATSRNRGLTEAFF. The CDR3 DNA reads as TGTGCCACCAGCAGAAACAGGGGGCTCACTGAAGCTTTCTTT. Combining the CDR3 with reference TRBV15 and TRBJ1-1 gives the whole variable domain DAMVIQNPRYQVTQFGKPVTLSCSQTLNHNVMYWYQQKSSQAPKLLFHYYDKDFNNEADTPDNFQSRRPNTSFCFLDIRSPGLGDTAMYLCATSRNRGLTEAFFGQGTRLTVV.

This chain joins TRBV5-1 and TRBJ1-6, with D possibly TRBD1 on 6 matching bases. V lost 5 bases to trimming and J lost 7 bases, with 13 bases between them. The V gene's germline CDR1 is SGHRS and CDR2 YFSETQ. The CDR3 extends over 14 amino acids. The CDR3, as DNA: TGCGCCAGCAGTCCGGGGGGCTTAAATTCACCCCTCCACTTT. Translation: CASSPGGLNSPLHF.

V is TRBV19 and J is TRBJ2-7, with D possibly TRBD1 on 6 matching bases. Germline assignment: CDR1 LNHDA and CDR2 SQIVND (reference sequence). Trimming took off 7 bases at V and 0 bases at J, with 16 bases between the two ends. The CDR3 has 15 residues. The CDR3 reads CASTPTTGPSYEQYF. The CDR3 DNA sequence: TGTGCCAGTACCCCCACCACAGGGCCCTCCTACGAGCAGTACTTC.

In DNA form, the CDR3 reads TGTGCCAGCAGCCCCCGAACAGGGTTCGTATCGTACGAGCAGTACTTC. Translated, it gives CASSPRTGFVSYEQYF. The J gene is TRBJ2-7, the V gene TRBV11-2, with a tentative D call TRBD1 (6 bases). CDR3 length: 16 residues. Per germline, CDR1 SGHAT and CDR2 FQNNGV. The germline V and J ends were trimmed by 5 bases and 4 bases, with 21 bases remaining between them.

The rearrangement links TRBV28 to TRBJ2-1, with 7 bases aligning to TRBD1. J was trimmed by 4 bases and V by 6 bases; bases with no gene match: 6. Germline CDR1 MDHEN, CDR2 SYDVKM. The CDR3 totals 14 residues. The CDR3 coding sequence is TGTGCCAGCAGCTTTGGGGACAGATACAATGAGCAGTTCTTC. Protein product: CASSFGDRYNEQFF.

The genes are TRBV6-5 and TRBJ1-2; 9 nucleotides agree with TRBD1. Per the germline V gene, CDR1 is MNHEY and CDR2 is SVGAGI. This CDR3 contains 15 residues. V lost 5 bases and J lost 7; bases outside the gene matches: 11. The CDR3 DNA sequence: TGTGCCAGCAGTCAGGCCGGGACAGGGAAACTTGGCTACACCTTC. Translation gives CASSQAGTGKLGYTF.

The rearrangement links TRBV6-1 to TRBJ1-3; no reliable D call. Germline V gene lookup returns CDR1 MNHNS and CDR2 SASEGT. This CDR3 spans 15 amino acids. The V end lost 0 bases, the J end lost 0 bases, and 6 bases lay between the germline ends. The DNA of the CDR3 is TGTGCCAGCAGTGAAGCGGGGAGCTCTGGAAACACCATATATTTT. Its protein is CASSEAGSSGNTIYF.

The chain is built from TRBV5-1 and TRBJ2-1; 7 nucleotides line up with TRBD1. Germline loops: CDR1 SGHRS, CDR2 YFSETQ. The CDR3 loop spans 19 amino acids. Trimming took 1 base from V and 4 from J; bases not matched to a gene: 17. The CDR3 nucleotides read TGCGCCAGCAGCTTGTTAGTTGAGGACAGGTCAAAGACTTACAATGAGCAGTTCTTC. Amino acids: CASSLLVEDRSKTYNEQFF.

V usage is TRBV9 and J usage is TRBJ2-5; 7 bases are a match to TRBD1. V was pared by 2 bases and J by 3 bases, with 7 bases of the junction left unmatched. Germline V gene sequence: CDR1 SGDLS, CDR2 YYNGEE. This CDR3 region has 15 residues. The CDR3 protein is CASSVRQGPEETQYF. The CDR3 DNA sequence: TGTGCCAGCAGCGTTCGACAGGGCCCTGAAGAGACCCAGTACTTC. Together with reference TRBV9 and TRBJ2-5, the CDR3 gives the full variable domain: DSGVTQTPKHLITATGQRVTLRCSPRSGDLSVYWYQQSLDQGLQFLIQYYNGEERAKGNILERFSAQQFPDLHSELNLSSLELGDSALYFCASSVRQGPEETQYFGPGTRLLVL.

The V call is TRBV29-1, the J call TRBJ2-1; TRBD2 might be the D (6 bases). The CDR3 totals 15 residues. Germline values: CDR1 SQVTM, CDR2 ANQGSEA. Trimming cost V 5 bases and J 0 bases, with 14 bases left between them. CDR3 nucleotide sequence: TGCAGCGTTATCCTAGCGATGAGCTCCTACAATGAGCAGTTCTTC. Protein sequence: CSVILAMSSYNEQFF.